These 21 T cell receptor beta chains originate from one sample sequenced in a study of T cells after yellow fever vaccination. TCRdb reanalysed the 5' RACE reads using MiXCR and keeps one entry per CDR3 protein. The table lists approximately 610,000 distinct CDR3 sequences, approximately 16% of them singletons. The starting material was PBMCs, obtained 5 days after the first yellow fever vaccination. The receptors come from a man in his late teens or twenties who received the YFV17D yellow fever vaccine.

The chain links TRBV12-3 or TRBV12-4 to TRBJ2-5; 7 bases fit TRBD1. J lost 5 bases, V lost 5 bases, and 11 bases had no gene match. The CDR3 sequence is 15 residues long. CDR3 loop: CASSGQDSRGETQYF. As DNA, the CDR3 is TGTGCCAGCAGTGGACAGGACAGCCGAGGGGAGACCCAGTACTTC.

Only a few counts were recorded for this clonotype. V and J are TRBV5-1 and TRBJ2-2; 9 bases map to TRBD1. J was trimmed by 6 bases and V by 3 bases; bases with no gene match: 9. The CDR3 consists of 16 residues. CDR1 is SGHRS and CDR2 is YFSETQ in the germline V gene. The CDR3 protein is CASSSPGQGVPGELFF. CDR3 DNA: TGCGCCAGCAGCTCACCGGGACAGGGAGTACCCGGGGAGCTGTTTTTT.

The chain carries TRBV20-1 and TRBJ1-6, with D perhaps matching TRBD1 (5 bases). Trimming removed 0 bases at V and 10 bases at J, with 10 bases between. The CDR3 runs 13 residues. Germline V lookup: CDR1 DFQATT, CDR2 SNEGSKA (reference sequence). CDR3 amino acids: CSARDMGESPLHF. CDR3 in DNA: TGCAGTGCTAGAGATATGGGGGAGTCACCCCTCCACTTT.

This clonotype has more than one count but fewer than ten. The genes are TRBV6-5 and TRBJ2-6, with a tentative D call TRBD1 (6 bases). The V end lost 2 bases, the J end lost 15 bases, and 17 bases lay between the germline ends. CDR3 length: 14 residues. Germline lookup yields CDR1 MNHEY and CDR2 SVGAGI. The CDR3 coding sequence is TGTGCCAGCAGTTACCGGCACAGGGTTACGCGCCTGACTTTC. Its translation: CASSYRHRVTRLTF.

The J gene is TRBJ1-3, the V gene TRBV20-1, with TRBD1 as a possible D gene (6 bases). V gave up 5 bases and J gave up 2 bases, with 10 bases separating them. The CDR3 loop spans 13 amino acids. The germline V gene encodes CDR1 DFQATT and CDR2 SNEGSKA (reference sequence). The CDR3 sequence is CSAPRDTGNTIYF. In DNA, the CDR3 is TGCAGTGCTCCCCGGGACACTGGAAACACCATATATTTT.

V gene TRBV7-8 combines with J gene TRBJ1-1; no clear D. Per germline, CDR1 SGHVS and CDR2 FQNEAQ. Deletions cut 4 bases from V and 5 bases from J, with 11 bases between. The CDR3 is 13 residues long. The CDR3 region has the DNA TGTGCCAGCAGCTACGTACTCGGGACTGAAGCTTTCTTT. This translates into CASSYVLGTEAFF.

The rearrangement links TRBV10-3 to TRBJ2-3; TRBD1 matches 9 bases. The CDR3 runs to 15 residues. The V gene end was trimmed by 6 bases and the J gene end by 4 bases; junction bases not matched to a gene: 8. From germline, CDR1 is ENHRY and CDR2 SYGVKD. The CDR3 coding sequence is TGTGCCATCAGGGACCGACAGGGGGTATCAGATACGCAGTATTTT. This translates into CAIRDRQGVSDTQYF.

This chain uses TRBV19 with TRBJ2-1; TRBD2 matches at 7 bases. V shed 9 bases, J shed 10 bases, and the junction held 3 bases outside the gene matches. CDR3 length: 10 amino acids. Germline V CDR1 and CDR2: LNHDA, SQIVND (reference sequence). The chain's CDR3 is CASQGGEQFF. The CDR3, as DNA: TGTGCCAGCCAGGGAGGGGAGCAGTTCTTC.

The sample holds a few counts of this clonotype. The CDR3 loop is CASTGRGRQFF. The CDR3 nucleotides are TGTGCCAGCACGGGGCGGGGGCGTCAGTTCTTC. The rearrangement links TRBV12-3 or TRBV12-4 to TRBJ2-1; D may be TRBD2 (7 bases). This CDR3 contains 11 residues. The V gene lost 7 bases and the J gene lost 13 bases, with 14 bases spanning the gap.

This clonotype was recorded at least ten times. This chain joins TRBV2 and TRBJ1-5, with D possibly being TRBD1 (5 bases). The germline V gene has CDR1 SNHLY and CDR2 FYNNEI. V was pared by 3 bases and J by 0 bases, with 6 bases between. The CDR3 is 14 amino acids. The CDR3 DNA reads TGTGCCAGCAGTGACAGGGATAGCAATCAGCCCCAGCATTTT. This gives the protein CASSDRDSNQPQHF. The full variable domain, its missing parts supplied by reference TRBV2 and TRBJ1-5, is EPEVTQTPSHQVTQMGQEVILRCVPISNHLYFYWYRQILGQKVEFLVSFYNNEISEKSEIFDDQFSVERPDGSNFTLKIRSTKLEDSAMYFCASSDRDSNQPQHFGDGTRLSIL.

There are a few counts of this clonotype. Germline and junction disagree at one end, which may indicate a read error. The chain recombines TRBV7-7 with TRBJ2-1; 8 nucleotides align to TRBD1. Germline V gene sequence: CDR1 SSHAT, CDR2 FNYEAQ (reference sequence). CDR3 length: 14 residues. The CDR3 nucleotides read TGTGCTAGCAGCCTAGACAGGGGTAGCAATGAGCAGTTCTTC. It specifies CASSLDRGSNEQFF.

This clonotype was counted many times. The chain has TRBV5-1 and TRBJ2-1; D is unclear. Between the trimmed V and J ends, which lost 5 bases and 0 bases, there was a span of 9 bases. The V gene's germline CDR1 is SGHRS and CDR2 YFSETQ. This CDR3 region has 14 residues. CDR3 region: CASSVESSYNEQFF. The DNA for the CDR3 is TGCGCCAGCAGTGTAGAGAGCTCCTACAATGAGCAGTTCTTC.

This clonotype has just a few counts. The chain uses TRBV6-6 and TRBJ2-7, with 10 bases matching TRBD1. Trimming took 6 bases from V and 5 from J; bases not matched to a gene: 4. This CDR3 has 13 residues. The germline V gene has CDR1 MNHNY and CDR2 SVGAGI (reference sequence). CDR3 in DNA: TGTGCCAGCAGCAGAGGGACAGGGGACGAGCAGTACGTC. This codes for CASSRGTGDEQYV.

The V gene is TRBV7-3, the J gene TRBJ2-3, with D possibly TRBD2 on 6 matching bases. Germline CDR1 SGHTA, CDR2 FQGTGA. This CDR3 has 13 amino acids. Trimming removed 6 bases from V and 6 bases from J, with 13 bases in between. The CDR3 region has the DNA TGTGCCAGCAGGCTCCTGGGAGGCGATACGCAGTATTTT. Protein product: CASRLLGGDTQYF.

CDR3: CASSYPTSLGTEAFF. The CDR3 DNA reads as TGTGCCAGCAGTTACCCGACTAGTTTAGGCACTGAAGCTTTCTTT. This chain uses TRBV6-5 with TRBJ1-1; D gene uncertain. The CDR3 is 15 residues long. Germline CDR1 and CDR2: MNHEY and SVGAGI. Deletions cut 2 bases from V and 4 bases from J, with 14 bases between.

The chain employs TRBV28 and TRBJ2-1; D may be TRBD1 or TRBD2 (5 bases each). The V gene's germline CDR1 is MDHEN and CDR2 SYDVKM. This CDR3 is built from 17 residues. The V and J ends lost 1 base and 6 bases respectively, with 19 bases between them. CDR3: CASSLYRSRVGVNEQFF. The CDR3 nucleotides are TGTGCCAGCAGTTTATACCGGTCGCGGGTGGGGGTCAATGAGCAGTTCTTC.

This clonotype was observed a handful of times. The rearrangement joins TRBV18 to TRBJ1-1; D gene ambiguous. The CDR3 runs 14 residues. CDR1 and CDR2 (germline): KGHSH, LQKENI. Trimming took off 3 bases at V and 3 bases at J, with 11 bases between the two ends. Here the CDR3 DNA reads TGTGCCAGCTCACCGAGTATGGCGGACACTGAAGCTTTCTTT. It specifies CASSPSMADTEAFF.

The chain is built from TRBV4-2 and TRBJ2-5; D is possibly TRBD1 or TRBD2 (5 bases each). There are 14 residues in the CDR3. Trimming stripped 1 base from V and 3 bases from J, with 9 bases between. Looked up from germline, CDR1 is LGHNA and CDR2 is YNFKEQ. The CDR3 DNA reads TGTGCCAGCAGCCAAGCGGGACGGGAAGAGACCCAGTACTTC. Protein product: CASSQAGREETQYF.

This chain joins TRBV29-1 and TRBJ2-2; 11 bases align to TRBD2. V was pared by 7 bases and J by 7 bases, with 11 bases of the junction left unmatched. The CDR3 is made up of 15 amino acids. Germline-derived CDR1 and CDR2 are SQVTM and ANQGSEA. The CDR3 sequence: CSAGASGGSGGELFF. The CDR3, as DNA: TGCAGCGCTGGGGCTAGCGGGGGGTCAGGCGGGGAGCTGTTTTTT.

This clonotype was observed a few times. This chain connects TRBV7-9 to TRBJ2-7; weak D call: TRBD2 (6 bases). CDR1 is SEHNR and CDR2 is FQNEAQ in the germline V gene (reference sequence). The CDR3 totals 17 residues. V was shortened by 1 base and J by 7 bases, with 23 bases between the two germline ends. For the CDR3, the DNA is TGTGCCAGCAGCTTAGGGAGGGTGGGGAGAGATCCTTTTGAGCAGTACGTC. Encoded protein: CASSLGRVGRDPFEQYV.

This clonotype has only one observation. The chain uses TRBV20-1 and TRBJ2-4; 13 positions match TRBD2. This CDR3 is built from 17 residues. J gave up 4 bases and V 0 bases, and 6 bases lay outside the gene matches. Germline CDR1 is DFQATT and CDR2 is SNEGSKA (reference sequence). The CDR3 DNA reads as TGCAGTGCTAGAGACCTCCGACTAGCGGGGGGAAAAAACATTCAGTACTTC. It encodes CSARDLRLAGGKNIQYF.